Below are 14 T cell receptor beta chains sequenced from a single sample in a study of blood T cell repertoires in COVID-19. The assay was immunoSEQ multiplex PCR, and TCRdb's table has in-frame clones only and misses some. The sample contains tens of thousands of clones, approximately 90% of which appear only once. Sequenced sample: peripheral blood. The origin of the receptors is a woman older than 75 with acute or convalescent COVID-19.

The chain links TRBV6-5 to TRBJ1-2; D remains ambiguous. From germline, CDR1 is MNHEY and CDR2 SVGAGI. The CDR3 is 13 residues long. V lost 7 bases and J 3 bases, leaving 12 bases between the germline ends. The CDR3 reads CASMLTVDYGYTF. CDR3 DNA: TGTGCCAGCATGTTGACTGTCGACTATGGCTACACCTTC.

This sequence joins TRBV7-6 and TRBJ2-3; 9 bases line up with TRBD1. This CDR3 has 17 amino acids. CDR1 SGHVS and CDR2 FNYEAQ come from the germline V gene. With V trimmed by 0 bases and J by 1 base, 5 bases remained unmatched. CDR3 nucleotides: TGTGCCAGCAGCTTAGCACTGGGACAGGGTGGCACAGATACGCAGTATTTT. Its protein product is CASSLALGQGGTDTQYF.

The CDR3 DNA sequence: TGTGCCAGCAGATCTCCAGAGACCCAGTACTTC. Its protein is CASRSPETQYF. The chain links TRBV7-9 to TRBJ2-5; D gene unclear. Trimming pared 6 bases from V and 4 bases from J, leaving 6 bases between. The germline CDR1 and CDR2 sequences are SEHNR and FQNEAQ (reference sequence). The CDR3 spans 11 residues.

The V and J genes are TRBV9 and TRBJ2-3, with D maybe TRBD2 (5 bases). There are 14 residues in the CDR3. CDR1 is SGDLS, CDR2 YYNGEE, per germline. Trimming shortened V by 0 bases and J by 5 bases, and 10 bases separated the two germline ends. Here the CDR3 reads CASSVVSRGDTQYF. CDR3 sequence (DNA): TGTGCCAGCAGCGTAGTTTCTCGGGGAGATACGCAGTATTTT.

The rearrangement links TRBV19 to TRBJ1-2, with TRBD1 matching over 7 bases. V lost 8 bases, J lost 8 bases, and 8 bases stayed unmatched. Germline V CDR1 and CDR2: LNHDA, SQIVND (reference sequence). This CDR3 is 12 amino acids long. CDR3 region: CASVQGRRGYTF. CDR3 nucleotides: TGTGCCAGTGTACAGGGGCGGAGGGGCTACACCTTC.

The rearrangement uses TRBV6-2 or TRBV6-3 and TRBJ2-2, with 9 bases fitting TRBD1. V shed 5 bases, J shed 6 bases, and the junction held 10 bases outside the gene matches. Germline V lookup: CDR1 MNHEY, CDR2 SVGEGT. The CDR3 contains 16 residues. The CDR3 spells CASSTIGQGSAGELFF. For the CDR3, the DNA is TGTGCCAGCAGTACGATCGGACAGGGGAGCGCCGGGGAGCTGTTTTTT.

The J gene is TRBJ2-3, the V gene TRBV5-1; D is possibly TRBD1 (6 bases). With 0 bases removed from V and 1 base from J, the gap between germline ends came to 12 bases. In germline, CDR1 is SGHRS, CDR2 YFSETQ. This CDR3 comprises 16 residues. The CDR3 nucleotides are TGCGCCAGCAGCTTGGAGGCAGGGGCCGGCACAGATACGCAGTATTTT. It translates to CASSLEAGAGTDTQYF.

This chain uses TRBV5-1 with TRBJ1-5, with D possibly being TRBD1 (6 bases). V lost 4 bases, J lost 3 bases, and 11 bases lay in between. In germline, CDR1 is SGHRS, CDR2 YFSETQ. This CDR3 comprises 14 residues. CDR3 sequence: CASSGGQPNQPQHF. The CDR3 DNA reads as TGCGCCAGCAGCGGAGGACAGCCCAATCAGCCCCAGCATTTT.

The chain carries TRBV5-4 and TRBJ2-2; possible D gene TRBD2, 6 bases. V dropped 7 bases and J dropped 0 bases, with 10 bases sitting between them. From germline, CDR1 is SGHNT and CDR2 YYREEE (reference sequence). The CDR3 is 14 amino acids. The CDR3 DNA is TGTGCCAGCTCCGGGAGAACGAACACCGGGGAGCTGTTTTTT. Encoded protein: CASSGRTNTGELFF. Full variable domain (remainder filled in from reference TRBV5-4 and TRBJ2-2): ETGVTQSPTHLIKTRGQQVTLRCSSQSGHNTVSWYQQALGQGPQFIFQYYREEENGRGNFPPRFSGLQFPNYSSELNVNALELDDSALYLCASSGRTNTGELFFGEGSRLTVL.

The rearrangement uses TRBV5-1 and TRBJ2-5, with a possible D match to TRBD1 (5 bases). V was clipped by 0 bases and J by 5 bases, with 11 bases between them. This CDR3 has 14 amino acids. Germline V gene data show CDR1 as SGHRS and CDR2 as YFSETQ. DNA for the CDR3: TGCGCCAGCAGCTTGGGAAGGGGTCGGGAGACCCAGTACTTC. It codes for CASSLGRGRETQYF.

This chain links TRBV6-2 or TRBV6-3 with TRBJ2-4; 12 bases are a match to TRBD2. This CDR3 comprises 17 residues. Trimming took 4 bases from V and 0 from J; bases not matched to a gene: 4. CDR1 and CDR2 (germline): MNHEY, SVGEGT. The CDR3 here is CASSSRTSGAAKNIQYF. In DNA, the CDR3 is TGTGCCAGCAGTTCCCGGACTAGCGGGGCAGCCAAAAACATTCAGTACTTC.

The chain joins TRBV29-1 to TRBJ2-6; D ambiguous. This CDR3 contains 15 residues. The ends were cut back, 5 bases at V and 2 bases at J, with 13 bases in the middle. Per the germline V gene, CDR1 is SQVTM and CDR2 is ANQGSEA. CDR3 in DNA: TGCAGCGTTCCAAACTCTCCGGCTGGGGCCAACGTCCTGACTTTC. Protein product: CSVPNSPAGANVLTF.

Note on this clone: This sample also contains other DNA sequences that code for the same CDR3. The chain recombines TRBV19 with TRBJ1-5, with 9 nucleotides matching TRBD1. Germline V gene data show CDR1 as LNHDA and CDR2 as SQIVND (reference sequence). The CDR3 runs to 14 residues. J lost 5 bases, V lost 6 bases, and 5 bases had no gene match. CDR3 nucleotide sequence: TGTGCCAGTAGGCGGACAGGGGAGGATCAGCCCCAGCATTTT. Amino acid sequence: CASRRTGEDQPQHF.

The rearrangement uses TRBV5-4 and TRBJ1-1; D perhaps matches TRBD1 (6 bases). The CDR3 spans 15 residues. With 0 bases removed from V and 5 bases from J, the gap between germline ends came to 14 bases. Germline CDR1 is SGHNT and CDR2 is YYREEE (reference sequence). The CDR3 DNA sequence: TGTGCCAGCAGCTTGGGAGGGGGTCGGGATACTGAAGCTTTCTTT. Protein product: CASSLGGGRDTEAFF.